This TCR beta chain was recorded in a study of beta chain features in type 1 diabetes. Whole-study results and caveats: Over-representation of high TCR-expressing cells was a possible consequence of cDNA sequencing.

Worth noting for this clone: Its target is not known. Other DNA sequences from this sample encode an identical CDR3 as well.

The investigators reverse transcribed all of the isolated RNA, so they sequenced expressed TCRB transcripts. TCRdb's copy holds only in-frame clones and misses some; the assay was immunoSEQ multiplex PCR. The sample consists of about 40,000 clones, around 48% of them appearing once. V was shortened by 0 bases and J by 2 bases, with 8 bases between the two germline ends. Per germline, CDR1 SGHRS and CDR2 YFSETQ. The CDR3 runs 14 residues. This TCR was recovered from a woman aged 18-35 years in good health. This rearrangement joins TRBV5-1 to TRBJ2-5; D is possibly TRBD1 (6 bases). The sample consisted of central memory CD4+ T cells from blood. CDR3 in amino acids: CASSLGTAQETQYF. CDR3 DNA: TGCGCCAGCAGCTTGGGGACAGCACAAGAGACCCAGTACTTC.